The 2 T cell receptor beta chains presented below share a single source sample, sequenced in a study of persistence of HIV-infected CD4 T cells (TCRdb year 2020). What this sample's treatment or condition label stands for: suppressive antiretroviral therapy. A pool of overlapping HIV-1 Gag 15-mer peptides, at around 0.99 ug per peptide per mL, was used to stimulate the cells. Sorting of responding CD4+ T cells was based on upregulation of both CD40 ligand and CD69. Antigen specificity for these receptors is unknown. The immunoSEQ hsTCRB assay version 4, run in survey mode, was used to sequence TCRbeta repertoires from genomic DNA. TCRdb carries this immuneACCESS record with in-frame sequences only. Its versions omit some clonotypes, under half of them owing to an unresolved V gene in the studies checked, with the rest unexplained. This sample lists 7,500 to 9,500 clones; around 82% were detected once. The leading ten clones occupy about 2% of the sample.

The sample was CD4+ T cells sorted from PBMCs after roughly 19-hour stimulation, taken from a patient who received antiretroviral therapy. The cell subset or site label, as the study defines it: CD40L+CD69+ CD4 T cells responding to HIV-1 Gag peptides. The source of these receptors is an adult woman with HIV who was CMV-seropositive.

The chain uses TRBV7-3 and TRBJ1-1; 12 bases fit TRBD1. V dropped 4 bases and J dropped 3; count of bases not matched to a gene: 12. The CDR3 runs to 18 residues. CDR1 SGHTA and CDR2 FQGTGA come from the germline V gene. The CDR3 is CASSSRDRGRGRDTEAFF. The CDR3 nucleotides read TGTGCCAGCAGCTCCCGGGACAGGGGGCGAGGAAGAGACACTGAAGCTTTCTTT.

This clone was found a few times. The chain is built from TRBV7-9 and TRBJ1-2; TRBD1 matches 9 bases. CDR3 length equals 14 residues. Germline-derived CDR1 and CDR2 are SEHNR and FQNEAQ (reference sequence). J lost 5 bases, V lost 1 base, and 2 bases had no gene match. The CDR3 DNA reads TGTGCCAGCAGCTTAGGGACAGGGGAGTATGGCTACACCTTC. Translating it yields CASSLGTGEYGYTF.